This record concerns one T cell receptor (beta chain) sequence. Its antigen is not known. Both 60 Vbeta primers and 13 Jbeta primers went into the PCR. Data came from immunoSEQ multiplex PCR; TCRdb stores just in-frame clones and leaves some out. The data show under 150,000 clones, over 60% seen once. This sample is part of a study of cytomegalovirus exposure and HLA in healthy donors. Study results and caveats: Presence/absence analyses supposed approximately even sequencing depth among donors. CMV serostatus was the sole immune exposure information available.

This CDR3 comprises 14 residues. Germline V gene sequence: CDR1 MNHEY, CDR2 SVGAGI. V was pared by 6 bases and J by 5 bases, with 5 bases of the junction left unmatched. The chain employs TRBV6-5 and TRBJ1-5; 9 nucleotides line up with TRBD1. Sequenced sample: PBMCs. The clonotype originates from a human donor in good health. Here the CDR3 reads CASSPGQGYQPQHF. CDR3 nucleotide sequence: TGTGCCAGCAGCCCAGGACAGGGGTATCAGCCCCAGCATTTT.